Below, 20 T cell receptor beta chains from the same sample are listed, as sequenced in a study of graft-versus-host responses after intestinal transplantation (dated by TCRdb to 2020 to 2023). Preparation of the library involved the immunoSEQ multiplex PCR assay. Not all clones reach the TCRdb copy of this immuneACCESS table, which keeps in-frame sequences only. Checked studies attribute under half of the gap to unresolved V genes and leave the rest unexplained. The sample table shows over 7,500 clones, and around 68% are seen once. The ten biggest clones cover almost 9.5% of the sample. Intraepithelial and lamina propria lymphocytes were isolated from graft specimens using dithiothreitol, EDTA incubations and collagenase D digestion. The specimen comprised ileum tissue, sampled about 450 days after transplant. Every receptor here comes from a human patient who received an intestinal transplant, so some T cells may come from the graft donor.

Notes on this clone: The sample holds other DNA sequences that translate to the same CDR3. V is TRBV7-9 and J is TRBJ1-3; weak D call: TRBD1 (6 bases). The CDR3 length is 15 residues. Per the germline V gene, CDR1 is SEHNR and CDR2 is FQNEAQ (reference sequence). Deletions cut 0 bases from V and 5 bases from J, with 11 bases between. The CDR3 protein is CASSLARTGRNTIYF. CDR3 sequence (DNA): TGTGCCAGCAGCTTAGCCCGAACAGGGCGAAACACCATATATTTT.

The gene calls are TRBV4-1 and TRBJ1-6; D possibly corresponds to TRBD1 (5 bases). Germline V gene data show CDR1 as MGHRA and CDR2 as YSYEKL. The germline V and J ends were trimmed by 5 bases and 9 bases, with 14 bases remaining between them. The CDR3 is 14 amino acids. The CDR3 nucleotides are TGCGCCAGCAGCGTCAGGGACTTCAGTTCACCCCTCCACTTT. This gives the protein CASSVRDFSSPLHF.

The rearrangement joins TRBV7-9 to TRBJ1-1; D remains unclear. The CDR3 consists of 11 residues. V was cut by 6 bases and J by 5 bases, with 7 bases left in between. In germline, CDR1 is SEHNR, CDR2 FQNEAQ (reference sequence). The CDR3 DNA is TGTGCCAGCAGGGAAGGGACTGAAGCTTTCTTT. This gives the protein CASREGTEAFF.

The rearrangement uses TRBV6-1 and TRBJ1-2; no firm D call. The V end was cut by 3 bases, the J end by 4 bases, with 12 bases between. Germline CDR1 reads MNHNS; CDR2 reads SASEGT. The CDR3 is 14 residues long. The CDR3 nucleotides are TGTGCCAGCAGTGAGATCGTATCCTCCTATGGCTACACCTTC. It codes for CASSEIVSSYGYTF.

The chain links TRBV10-3 to TRBJ2-1, with a tentative D call TRBD1 (5 bases). The V gene's germline CDR1 is ENHRY and CDR2 SYGVKD. V lost 3 bases and J 3 bases, leaving 12 bases between the germline ends. This CDR3 is built from 15 residues. CDR3 in amino acids: CAISDSFQGYNEQFF. CDR3 nucleotides: TGTGCCATCAGTGACTCCTTTCAGGGCTACAATGAGCAGTTCTTC.

This clone was seen a single time. As DNA, the CDR3 is TGTGCCAGCAGTTTTCGTAGAATAAATTCACCCCTCCACTTT. Its protein product is CASSFRRINSPLHF. This sequence joins TRBV27 and TRBJ1-6; D is unresolved. Germline CDR1 and CDR2: MNHEY and SMNVEV (reference sequence). V lost 3 bases, J lost 7 bases, and 10 bases lay in between. The CDR3 is 14 residues long.

The chain employs TRBV4-1 and TRBJ2-2; D is unresolved. V was shortened by 0 bases and J by 4 bases, with 6 bases between the two germline ends. CDR3 size: 14 residues. In germline, CDR1 is MGHRA, CDR2 YSYEKL. This chain's CDR3 is CASSQEEVTGELFF. CDR3 in DNA: TGCGCCAGCAGCCAAGAAGAAGTCACCGGGGAGCTGTTTTTT.

The CDR3 sequence is CASSPTVTGELFF. Here the CDR3 DNA reads TGTGCCAGCAGCCCGACAGTTACCGGGGAGCTGTTTTTT. The V call is TRBV11-3, the J call TRBJ2-2; weak D call: TRBD1 (5 bases). Trimming shortened V by 5 bases and J by 5 bases, and 9 bases separated the two germline ends. The CDR3 totals 13 residues. Germline CDR1 reads SGHNT; CDR2 reads YENEEA. Complete variable domain (other parts from reference TRBV11-3 and TRBJ2-2): EAGVVQSPRYKIIEKKQPVAFWCNPISGHNTLYWYLQNLGQGPELLIRYENEEAVDDSQLPKDRFSAERLKGVDSTLKIQPAELGDSAVYLCASSPTVTGELFFGEGSRLTVL.

Of note for this clone: Other nucleotide sequences in the sample specify the same CDR3. This chain joins TRBV18 and TRBJ2-2, with 7 positions matching TRBD1. CDR3 size: 15 residues. Germline loops: CDR1 KGHSH, CDR2 LQKENI. The V segment lost 2 bases and the J segment 1 base; nucleotides outside the gene matches: 1. CDR3 bases: TGTGCCAGCTCACCAAGGGACAGGAACACCGGGGAGCTGTTTTTT. It yields the protein CASSPRDRNTGELFF.

J is TRBJ2-7 and V is TRBV7-9; 7 bases are shared with TRBD1. Germline values: CDR1 SEHNR, CDR2 FQNEAQ (reference sequence). V was pared by 5 bases and J by 7 bases, with 14 bases of the junction left unmatched. The CDR3 runs 15 residues. CDR3 nucleotides: TGTGCCAGCAGCCAGGGGACAGCAAGCTACGCGGAGCAGTACGTC. This encodes CASSQGTASYAEQYV.

The chain recombines TRBV5-1 with TRBJ1-2; TRBD1 matches 7 bases. Trimming took 2 bases from V and 4 from J; bases not matched to a gene: 8. The length of the CDR3 is 15 residues. The germline V gene has CDR1 SGHRS and CDR2 YFSETQ. The CDR3 spells CASSFGGGGAYGYTF. The CDR3 nucleotides read TGCGCCAGCAGCTTCGGGGGAGGGGGCGCCTATGGCTACACCTTC.

The CDR3 protein is CASSLEGSTPQHF. Here the CDR3 DNA reads TGTGCCAGCAGCTTAGAAGGGAGCACTCCCCAGCATTTT. The chain has TRBV11-2 and TRBJ1-5; D is unclear. The CDR3 extends over 13 amino acids. In germline, CDR1 is SGHAT, CDR2 FQNNGV. V lost 0 bases and J 10 bases, leaving 10 bases between the germline ends.

This sequence joins TRBV28 and TRBJ1-1; possibly TRBD1 for D (6 bases). The CDR3 extends over 14 amino acids. CDR1 and CDR2 from the germline V gene are MDHEN and SYDVKM. V lost 7 bases to trimming and J lost 0 bases, with 12 bases between them. In DNA, the CDR3 is TGTGCCAGCAAAGGGGGTTTGATGAACACTGAAGCTTTCTTT. Its translation: CASKGGLMNTEAFF.

Only a few counts were recorded for this clone. CDR3 bases: TGTGCCAGTAGTATCACCGGGGAAAGCAATCAGCCCCAGCATTTT. It translates to CASSITGESNQPQHF. The V and J genes are TRBV19 and TRBJ1-5; D ambiguous. The V end was cut by 3 bases, the J end by 1 base, with 10 bases between. Germline V lookup: CDR1 LNHDA, CDR2 SQIVND (reference sequence). The CDR3 is 15 residues long.

The J gene is TRBJ2-3, the V gene TRBV11-2, with 10 bases lining up with TRBD2. Germline CDR1 and CDR2: SGHAT and FQNNGV. With 5 bases clipped from V and 3 bases from J, the junction kept 8 bases outside the gene matches. This CDR3 is built from 16 residues. The CDR3 nucleotides are TGTGCCAGCAGCCGACAGTCTAGCGGGAGTACAGATACGCAGTATTTT. Translated, it gives CASSRQSSGSTDTQYF.

This chain joins TRBV6-1 and TRBJ2-7, with TRBD2 matching over 9 bases. Germline values: CDR1 MNHNS, CDR2 SASEGT. J gave up 0 bases and V 1 base, and 7 bases lay outside the gene matches. This CDR3 has 17 residues. The chain's CDR3 is CASSEVSGGLSSYEQYF. The CDR3 DNA sequence: TGTGCCAGCAGTGAAGTTAGCGGGGGCCTTAGCTCCTACGAGCAGTACTTC.

CDR3 nucleotides: TGTGCCAGCAGTGTCCCGGGATCTTCCTACGAGCAGTACTTC. This gives the protein CASSVPGSSYEQYF. This rearrangement joins TRBV6-1 to TRBJ2-7; D may be TRBD2 (5 bases). The CDR3 has 14 residues. The V end lost 4 bases, the J end lost 1 base, and 11 bases lay between the germline ends. Looked up from germline, CDR1 is MNHNS and CDR2 is SASEGT.

The rearrangement joins TRBV11-1 to TRBJ2-1; 7 bases align to TRBD2. With 8 bases clipped from V and 0 bases from J, the junction kept 16 bases outside the gene matches. This CDR3 spans 18 amino acids. The germline CDR1 and CDR2 sequences are SGHAT and FQDESV (reference sequence). The CDR3 nucleotides read TGTGCCAGCGGCGGTGGGGGGGTATCCCCGAGCTCCTACAATGAGCAGTTCTTC. This translates into CASGGGGVSPSSYNEQFF.

The J gene is TRBJ2-3, the V gene TRBV7-2, with 10 bases that match TRBD2. The germline gives CDR1 SGHTA, CDR2 FQGNSA. This CDR3 comprises 15 residues. V trimming: 2 bases; J trimming: 1 base; junction bases outside the gene matches: 0. The chain's CDR3 is CASSLLAGGTDTQYF. In DNA, the CDR3 is TGTGCCAGCAGCTTACTAGCGGGGGGCACAGATACGCAGTATTTT.

This chain connects TRBV6-6 to TRBJ1-2; TRBD1 agrees at 7 bases. In germline, CDR1 is MNHNY, CDR2 SVGAGI (reference sequence). Trimming cost V 11 bases and J 0 bases; bases outside gene matches: 12. This CDR3 has 15 amino acids. The CDR3 sequence is CAGTGTASANYGYTF. CDR3 nucleotides: TGTGCCGGCACCGGGACAGCCTCGGCTAACTATGGCTACACCTTC.